Listed here are 11 T cell receptor beta chains from one sample, sequenced in a study of TIL therapy for anti-PD-1-resistant metastatic lung cancer. Time point reported: pre-treatment sample, taken before nivolumab and TIL therapy. Most excised metastases sampled were pleural nodules or supraclavicular lymph nodes. This was the immunoSEQ v3 assay. Libraries were prepared by immunoSEQ multiplex PCR; TCRdb keeps only in-frame clonotypes and omits some of them. The sample consists of nearly 9,500 clones, 65% to 80% of them appearing once. Source: tumor tissue, taken at baseline. All receptors derive from a person aged 25-85 years with non-small cell lung cancer.

The J gene is TRBJ2-3, the V gene TRBV7-2; D possibly matches TRBD1 or TRBD2 (5 bases each). This CDR3 has 14 amino acids. Germline loops: CDR1 SGHTA, CDR2 FQGNSA. V was clipped by 3 bases and J by 4 bases, with 11 bases between them. The CDR3 DNA reads TGTGCCAGCAGCTTCCTATTGGGGGCAGATACGCAGTATTTT. Translating gives CASSFLLGADTQYF.

The V and J genes are TRBV19 and TRBJ1-3; tentatively, D is TRBD1 (5 bases). Between the trimmed V and J ends, which lost 5 bases and 2 bases, there was a span of 13 bases. Germline CDR1 and CDR2: LNHDA and SQIVND (reference sequence). This CDR3 has 15 amino acids. CDR3 sequence: CASSGARTAGNTIYF. CDR3 bases: TGTGCCAGTAGTGGGGCAAGAACCGCTGGAAACACCATATATTTT.

The chain couples TRBV25-1 to TRBJ2-7, with D possibly matching TRBD1 (5 bases). Germline CDR1 reads MGHDK; CDR2 reads SYGVNS. The CDR3 sequence is 16 residues long. V gave up 1 base and J gave up 6 bases, with 19 bases separating them. The CDR3 loop reads CASSELHEIPRGEQYF. The CDR3 nucleotides read TGTGCCAGCAGTGAATTGCATGAGATACCTAGGGGCGAGCAGTACTTC.

This rearrangement joins TRBV14 to TRBJ2-3; D gene uncertain. Germline loops: CDR1 SGHDN, CDR2 FVKESK. V lost 1 base and J 4 bases, leaving 3 bases between the germline ends. This CDR3 region has 12 residues. In DNA, the CDR3 is TGTGCCAGCAGCCAAGTCCCAGATACGCAGTATTTT. It yields the protein CASSQVPDTQYF.

CDR3: CASRVTRSTDTQYF. CDR3 nucleotide sequence: TGTGCCAGCAGGGTCACTAGAAGCACAGATACGCAGTATTTT. This chain links TRBV27 with TRBJ2-3; tentatively, D is TRBD2 (5 bases). The CDR3 runs to 14 residues. V shed 6 bases and J shed 0 bases, with 10 bases lying between them. Germline assignment: CDR1 MNHEY and CDR2 SMNVEV (reference sequence).

V usage is TRBV28 and J usage is TRBJ2-1; 8 nucleotides align to TRBD2. CDR3 size: 15 residues. Germline V lookup: CDR1 MDHEN, CDR2 SYDVKM. V was clipped by 5 bases and J by 1 base; unmatched bases: 4. The CDR3 nucleotides read TGTGCCAGCAGTCTTGCGGGAGGATCCTACAATGAGCAGTTCTTC. Its protein product is CASSLAGGSYNEQFF.

The chain combines TRBV5-4 with TRBJ2-2, with a weak D call TRBD1 (6 bases). From germline, CDR1 is SGHNT and CDR2 YYREEE (reference sequence). The length of the CDR3 is 15 residues. V dropped 4 bases and J dropped 0 bases, with 10 bases sitting between them. CDR3 in amino acids: CASSPWTANTGELFF. CDR3 in DNA: TGTGCCAGCAGCCCGTGGACAGCGAACACCGGGGAGCTGTTTTTT.

The chain joins TRBV28 to TRBJ1-2; tentatively, D is TRBD1 (5 bases). Germline CDR1 MDHEN, CDR2 SYDVKM. The CDR3 sequence is 11 residues long. V was clipped by 4 bases and J by 7 bases, with 7 bases between them. Here the CDR3 DNA reads TGTGCCAGCAGTTGGGGCTCTGGCTACACCTTC. Translating it yields CASSWGSGYTF.

This clone was observed a single time. This sequence joins TRBV2 and TRBJ2-3, with 11 bases that match TRBD2. In germline, CDR1 is SNHLY, CDR2 FYNNEI. CDR3 length: 17 residues. Losses at the gene ends were 6 bases for V and 0 bases for J; bases not matched to a gene: 8. For the CDR3, the DNA is TGTGCCAGCAGCTTCTCGGGACTAGCGGATAGCACAGATACGCAGTATTTT. Translation gives CASSFSGLADSTDTQYF.

V usage is TRBV6-5 and J usage is TRBJ1-5; TRBD1 aligns across 7 bases. The CDR3 totals 14 residues. The germline gives CDR1 MNHEY, CDR2 SVGAGI. Germline trimming cut 6 bases from V and 9 bases from J; bases unmatched to any gene: 11. DNA of the CDR3: TGTGCCAGCAGCTTACAGGGGATAATCATGCCCCAGCATTTT. Translating it yields CASSLQGIIMPQHF.

The chain employs TRBV7-9 and TRBJ2-1, with D unresolved. Trimming cost V 2 bases and J 10 bases, with 9 bases left between them. Germline CDR1 reads SEHNR; CDR2 reads FQNEAQ (reference sequence). The CDR3 is 12 amino acids. The CDR3 nucleotides read TGTGCCAGCAGCTTAACCTGGCGGGAGCAGTTCTTC. Translated, it gives CASSLTWREQFF. The full variable domain, completed using reference TRBV7-9 and TRBJ2-1, is DTGVSQNPRHKITKRGQNVTFRCDPISEHNRLYWYRQTLGQGPEFLTYFQNEAQLEKSRLLSDRFSAERPKGSFSTLEIQRTEQGDSAMYLCASSLTWREQFFGPGTRLTVL.